Following are 17 T cell receptor beta chains from one sample sequenced in a study of blood T cell repertoires in COVID-19. The assay was immunoSEQ multiplex PCR, and TCRdb's table has in-frame clones only and misses some. This sample carries about 40,000 clones, around 91% of them seen once, and the ten largest clones take about a tenth. Sequencing input: peripheral blood. Every receptor here comes from a man aged 50-60 years with active COVID-19.

This clone has just a few counts. The chain has TRBV2 and TRBJ1-5, with unresolved D. Germline CDR1 reads SNHLY; CDR2 reads FYNNEI. The CDR3 extends over 17 amino acids. Trimming shortened V by 0 bases and J by 4 bases, and 16 bases separated the two germline ends. CDR3 residues: CASSEALAGNENQPQHF. The CDR3 DNA is TGTGCCAGCAGTGAAGCGCTTGCGGGAAATGAGAATCAGCCCCAGCATTTT. Supplemented by reference TRBV2 and TRBJ1-5, the full variable domain reads EPEVTQTPSHQVTQMGQEVILRCVPISNHLYFYWYRQILGQKVEFLVSFYNNEISEKSEIFDDQFSVERPDGSNFTLKIRSTKLEDSAMYFCASSEALAGNENQPQHFGDGTRLSIL.

The chain is built from TRBV6-1 and TRBJ2-7; D is undetermined. The germline V gene encodes CDR1 MNHNS and CDR2 SASEGT. The CDR3 loop spans 12 amino acids. V lost 2 bases and J 7 bases, leaving 9 bases between the germline ends. The CDR3 bases are TGTGCCAGCAGTGAAAACCTATGGGAGCAGTACTTC. Protein product: CASSENLWEQYF.

The CDR3 sequence: CASSPRGNSYEQYF. The CDR3 DNA follows: TGCGCCAGCAGCCCGCGGGGGAACTCCTACGAGCAGTACTTC. This chain uses TRBV4-1 with TRBJ2-7; TRBD2 aligns across 7 bases. The V segment lost 4 bases and the J segment 0 bases; nucleotides outside the gene matches: 3. The CDR3 totals 14 residues. CDR1 MGHRA and CDR2 YSYEKL come from the germline V gene.

This sequence joins TRBV5-1 and TRBJ2-3, with TRBD1 matching over 8 bases. The CDR3 consists of 14 residues. Trimming removed 4 bases from V and 1 base from J; junction bases left unmatched: 2. Germline CDR1 and CDR2: SGHRS and YFSETQ. The CDR3 loop reads CASSPGQGTDTQYF. The DNA for the CDR3 is TGCGCCAGCAGCCCGGGACAGGGCACAGATACGCAGTATTTT.

V gene TRBV18 combines with J gene TRBJ1-1, with a weak D call TRBD1 (5 bases). V lost 2 bases to trimming and J lost 6 bases, with 13 bases between them. Germline V lookup: CDR1 KGHSH, CDR2 LQKENI. This CDR3 comprises 14 residues. The CDR3 region has the DNA TGTGCCAGCTCACCAACGGCAGGGCCTGCTGAAGCTTTCTTT. Protein sequence: CASSPTAGPAEAFF.

The rearrangement joins TRBV5-6 to TRBJ2-7, with TRBD2 matching over 8 bases. CDR3 size: 14 residues. Trimming cost V 4 bases and J 7 bases; bases outside gene matches: 10. Per germline, CDR1 SGHDT and CDR2 YYEEEE. CDR3 in DNA: TGTGCCAGCAGCCACCGGGGGGGGATTACGGAGCAGTACTTC. This encodes CASSHRGGITEQYF. Combining the CDR3 with reference TRBV5-6 and TRBJ2-7 gives the whole variable domain DAGVTQSPTHLIKTRGQQVTLRCSPKSGHDTVSWYQQALGQGPQFIFQYYEEEERQRGNFPDRFSGHQFPNYSSELNVNALLLGDSALYLCASSHRGGITEQYFGPGTRLTVT.

The rearrangement links TRBV18 to TRBJ1-3, with 7 bases identical to TRBD1. Germline CDR1 and CDR2: KGHSH and LQKENI. The CDR3 has 14 residues. Trimming cost V 4 bases and J 2 bases; bases outside gene matches: 2. The CDR3 coding sequence is TGTGCCAGCTCACTTGACAGGGCTGGAAACACCATATATTTT. It specifies CASSLDRAGNTIYF.

This chain uses TRBV12-5 with TRBJ1-1; D is unclear. Trimming cost V 7 bases and J 0 bases, with 9 bases left between them. Germline values: CDR1 LGHNT, CDR2 FRNRAP. The CDR3 contains 13 residues. CDR3 coding DNA: TGTGCTAGTGCCCAGAGGGTGAACACTGAAGCTTTCTTT. Protein: CASAQRVNTEAFF.

This chain connects TRBV15 to TRBJ2-7, with 8 bases matching TRBD2. J was trimmed by 6 bases and V by 0 bases; bases with no gene match: 7. There are 15 residues in the CDR3. Germline-derived CDR1 and CDR2 are LNHNV and YYDKDF (reference sequence). The CDR3 reads CATSRDPAGAGEQYF. For the CDR3, the DNA is TGTGCCACCAGCAGAGATCCAGCGGGAGCAGGCGAGCAGTACTTC. The full variable domain, completed using reference TRBV15 and TRBJ2-7, is DAMVIQNPRYQVTQFGKPVTLSCSQTLNHNVMYWYQQKSSQAPKLLFHYYDKDFNNEADTPDNFQSRRPNTSFCFLDIRSPGLGDTAMYLCATSRDPAGAGEQYFGPGTRLTVT.

The V and J genes are TRBV9 and TRBJ1-3; 10 bases line up with TRBD1. This CDR3 region has 16 residues. Per germline, CDR1 SGDLS and CDR2 YYNGEE. V shed 2 bases, J shed 2 bases, and the junction held 4 bases outside the gene matches. The CDR3 is CASSVTGQGAGNTIYF. CDR3 nucleotide sequence: TGTGCCAGCAGCGTTACCGGACAGGGGGCTGGAAACACCATATATTTT.

This chain connects TRBV6-2 or TRBV6-3 to TRBJ2-6, with unresolved D. Germline-derived CDR1 and CDR2 are MNHEY and SVGEGT. The CDR3 is made up of 15 amino acids. Trimming took off 2 bases at V and 2 bases at J, with 7 bases between the two ends. The DNA of the CDR3 is TGTGCCAGCAGTTACCTACGAGCTGGGGCCAACGTCCTGACTTTC. It codes for CASSYLRAGANVLTF.

The chain recombines TRBV2 with TRBJ1-3; D not resolved. In germline, CDR1 is SNHLY, CDR2 FYNNEI. The CDR3 is 14 amino acids. The V and J ends lost 8 bases and 2 bases respectively, with 13 bases between them. The CDR3 DNA reads as TGTGCCAGCGGTGGAGGTATACCTGGAAACACCATATATTTT. Amino acids: CASGGGIPGNTIYF. The variable domain in full, with the rest retrieved from reference TRBV2 and TRBJ1-3, is EPEVTQTPSHQVTQMGQEVILRCVPISNHLYFYWYRQILGQKVEFLVSFYNNEISEKSEIFDDQFSVERPDGSNFTLKIRSTKLEDSAMYFCASGGGIPGNTIYFGEGSWLTVV.

Sample share makes this clone medium-sized. The chain has TRBV5-5 and TRBJ2-3; TRBD1 aligns across 9 bases. Germline CDR1 is SGHKS and CDR2 is YYEKEE (reference sequence). Trimming removed 4 bases from V and 6 bases from J; junction bases left unmatched: 6. The CDR3 is made up of 14 amino acids. The CDR3 nucleotides read TGTGCCAGCAGCCCCGGGGGACAGGGCGATACGCAGTATTTT. This gives the protein CASSPGGQGDTQYF.

In this sample, this clone turned up a few times. The chain couples TRBV4-1 to TRBJ2-6; 7 bases match TRBD2. The CDR3 consists of 19 residues. The V segment lost 3 bases and the J segment 1 base; nucleotides outside the gene matches: 12. CDR1 is MGHRA and CDR2 is YSYEKL in the germline V gene. The CDR3: CASSHLGTKDPSGANVLTF. Here the CDR3 DNA reads TGCGCCAGCAGCCATTTGGGGACTAAAGACCCATCTGGGGCCAACGTCCTGACTTTC.

The rearrangement uses TRBV28 and TRBJ2-7; 16 bases fit TRBD2. Looked up from germline, CDR1 is MDHEN and CDR2 is SYDVKM. The CDR3 totals 18 residues. Trimming removed 5 bases from V and 2 bases from J; junction bases left unmatched: 9. In DNA form, the CDR3 reads TGTGCCAGCAGTCGAGGGACTAGCGGGAGGGTAAAGGCCTACGAGCAGTACTTC. Translation gives CASSRGTSGRVKAYEQYF.

This chain uses TRBV7-9 with TRBJ2-6; D unresolved. Trimming left V 6 bases short and J 0 bases short, with 6 bases between. This CDR3 has 14 amino acids. Germline V gene sequence: CDR1 SEHNR, CDR2 FQNEAQ (reference sequence). The CDR3 spells CASSQHSGANVLTF. CDR3 coding DNA: TGTGCCAGCAGTCAACACTCTGGGGCCAACGTCCTGACTTTC. The complete variable domain, with remaining parts taken from reference TRBV7-9 and TRBJ2-6, reads DTGVSQNPRHKITKRGQNVTFRCDPISEHNRLYWYRQTLGQGPEFLTYFQNEAQLEKSRLLSDRFSAERPKGSFSTLEIQRTEQGDSAMYLCASSQHSGANVLTFGAGSRLTVL.

The chain employs TRBV18 and TRBJ2-3, with 9 bases identical to TRBD2. Germline values: CDR1 KGHSH, CDR2 LQKENI. With V trimmed by 5 bases and J by 0 bases, 3 bases remained unmatched. The CDR3 consists of 15 residues. The CDR3 region has the DNA TGTGCCAGCTCATCCCTAGCGGGAAGCACAGATACGCAGTATTTT. Residues: CASSSLAGSTDTQYF.